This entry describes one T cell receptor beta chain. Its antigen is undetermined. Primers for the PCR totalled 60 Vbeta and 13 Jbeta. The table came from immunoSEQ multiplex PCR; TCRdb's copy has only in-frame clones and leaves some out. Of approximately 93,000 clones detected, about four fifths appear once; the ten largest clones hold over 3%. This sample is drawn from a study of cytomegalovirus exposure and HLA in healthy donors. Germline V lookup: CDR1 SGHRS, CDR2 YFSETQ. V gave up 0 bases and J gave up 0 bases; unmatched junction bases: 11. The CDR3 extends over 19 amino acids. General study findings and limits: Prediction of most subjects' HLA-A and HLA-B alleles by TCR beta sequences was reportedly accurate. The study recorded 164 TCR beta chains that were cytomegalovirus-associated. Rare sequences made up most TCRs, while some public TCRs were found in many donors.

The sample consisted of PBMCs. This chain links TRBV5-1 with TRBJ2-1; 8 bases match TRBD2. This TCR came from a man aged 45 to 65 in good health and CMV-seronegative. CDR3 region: CASSLAQVGGTSSYNEQFF. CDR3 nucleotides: TGCGCCAGCAGCTTGGCCCAAGTAGGAGGGACTAGCTCCTACAATGAGCAGTTCTTC.